This T cell receptor (beta chain) was recorded in a study of beta chain features in type 1 diabetes listed by TCRdb under 2018. About the full investigation: No differences in mean age, gender distribution, total cell number or subset yield were found between patients and healthy donors. A total of roughly 110 million sorted cells were examined across all samples, and the number of cells per subset was strongly correlated with RNA yield. The study compared TCRB repertoires of sorted circulating CD4+ T cell subsets between recently diagnosed type 1 diabetes patients and matched healthy donors. Regulatory and stem cell-like memory subsets were isolated from only 8 patients and roughly 8 healthy donors, whereas naive and central memory subsets came from all 28 donors.

The High Capacity cDNA Reverse Transcription Kit was used to reverse transcribe all of the isolated RNA, meaning that expressed TCRB transcripts were what got sequenced. Deep immunoSEQ sequencing was performed on naive, central memory and regulatory T cell samples, with an average of about 3.6 million total reads per sample. Sorted cells were lysed in RLT buffer and RNA was extracted with DNase-treated RNeasy Micro or Mini kits, depending on cell number. To prevent cross-contamination, each cell subset was processed individually, whereas patient and healthy donor samples were processed jointly. The immunoSEQ multiplex PCR was used to amplify TCRB sequences from cDNA, generating 87-bp fragments that spanned the CDR3 region. The amplicons were sequenced using the Illumina HiSeq platform. Per the source publication's procedure: PCR bias was corrected computationally using synthetic template baselines, and reads within Hamming distance 2 were collapsed, with unmergeable singletons discarded. By aligning reads against IMGT, V, D and J genes, CDR3 length, and insertions or deletions at six rearrangement sites were assigned. Within each subset, clonotype counts were normalized to sorted cell number, and only after that were true diversity and Gini coefficients computed with the tcR R package. Repertoire sharing was quantified using the overlap coefficient calculated on TCRB nucleotide sequences. Out-of-frame TCRB sequences from naive cells were analyzed as a proxy for the pre-selection repertoire. What TCRdb holds here is the immuneACCESS table cut down to in-frame rearrangements. Part of the clones is not present; checked against another copy, under half of the missing clones reflect an unresolved V gene, and the others are unexplained. V, J and clone size were drawn from that table, and D and trimming were deduced from the DNA. In this sample the table shows a few hundred thousand clones, 14% of which occur a single time. The ten largest account for 0.015% to 0.02% of the sample.

Results the study describes overall, beyond this receptor: The naive, central memory and regulatory TCRB repertoires appeared to resemble one another more closely among patients than among healthy donors. Because cDNA was sequenced instead of genomic DNA, activated cells with high expression could be over-represented, although the groups did not differ in activation or CD3 levels. A moderate but significant shortening of TCRB CDR3 length was observed in type 1 diabetes patients in all four CD4+ subsets. Because small numbers of individuals were included in the HLA sub-analyses, any influence of HLA type on TCRB rearrangement was left unresolved. Shorter templates might have been favored by PCR, but patient and control samples were amplified and corrected together, so both groups would have been affected equally by any skew. Fewer insertions and more nucleotide deletions at VDJ recombination sites were observed in patients with type 1 diabetes, implying thymic rearrangement abnormalities.

CDR1 and CDR2, looked up from the germline V gene, are SGHRS and YFSETQ. Clipping removes 0 bases from V and 2 bases from J, with 4 as the unmatched junction base count. The CDR3, from cysteine to phenylalanine, totals 16 residues. Only the CDR3 portion is preserved as DNA: 48 bases, with reading frame beginning at the first base. Each donor gave one peripheral blood draw, around 100 mL on average, collected into heparinised tubes. A BD FACSAria II was used to sort naive, central memory, regulatory and stem cell-like memory CD4+ T cells with a panel that included CD45RO, CCR7, CD25, CD127, CD95 and CD27. All sorted populations exceeded 98% purity. Right away, PBMCs were isolated by Lymphoprep density gradient centrifugation and were stained directly, with no culture step. So that batch effects would be minimized, each experiment stained and sorted samples in pairs, pairing one healthy donor with one patient.

This clone has just a few counts. The antigen this receptor binds is unknown. The record has no base qualities; no much larger clone is one base away. This sequence uses TRBV5-1 and TRBJ2-5, and TRBD2 aligns with 10 junction nucleotides. The sample comprised naive CD4+ T cells from blood. Sample cell subset or site, as interpreted from the label and publication: true naive CD4+ T cells. The sequence derives from a young man with type 1 diabetes. The DNA sequence follows: TGCGCCAGCAGCTTGGATGGTAGCGGGGGGCAAGAGACCCAGTACTTC. It is translated as CASSLDGSGGQETQYF.